This entry is about one T cell receptor beta chain. What it binds is not known. This specimen belongs to a study of cytomegalovirus exposure and HLA in healthy donors. Healthy bone marrow donors made up the cohort. Amplification used 60 Vbeta primers and 13 Jbeta primers. Here immunoSEQ multiplex PCR was the method, and the copy in TCRdb shows in-frame clones only, minus some. The data hold nearly 100,000 clones, with around 9.6% observed a single time. Findings and limits, study-wide: Donors were assumed by presence/absence analyses to have roughly uniform sequencing depth.

The source of this sequence is a man aged 45 to 65 in good health and CMV-seropositive. Sample: PBMCs.

This CDR3 reads CASSLPSRETQYF. The CDR3 nucleotides read TGTGCCAGCAGTTTGCCCTCTCGGGAGACCCAGTACTTC. The rearrangement joins TRBV28 to TRBJ2-5; D is unclear. The V gene's germline CDR1 is MDHEN and CDR2 SYDVKM. The CDR3 spans 13 residues. Trimming stripped 3 bases from V and 5 bases from J, with 10 bases between.